These 30 T cell receptor beta chains share one sample of origin, sequenced in a study of blood T cell repertoires in COVID-19 (dated by TCRdb to between 2020 and 2021). Library method: the immunoSEQ multiplex PCR assay. TCRdb took this table from immuneACCESS and kept in-frame rearrangements with V and J called. Such tables lack part of the clones; where checked against another copy, unresolved V genes explain under half of the gap, and the rest is unexplained. Here the sample has some 170,000 clones; roughly 76% occur a single time. 8% to 13% of the sample rests with the top ten. Material: peripheral blood. Source of these receptors: a woman in her forties with COVID-19, enrolled during active disease.

The genes are TRBV5-6 and TRBJ2-1, with 7 nucleotides matching TRBD2. Germline assignment: CDR1 SGHDT and CDR2 YYEEEE. This CDR3 is 18 amino acids long. J lost 1 base, V lost 2 bases, and 12 bases had no gene match. The CDR3 is CASSLSAGVVRSYNEQFF. CDR3 nucleotides: TGTGCCAGCAGCTTAAGTGCGGGGGTGGTAAGGTCCTACAATGAGCAGTTCTTC.

As regards this clone: Other nucleotide sequences in the sample specify the same CDR3. V is TRBV28 and J is TRBJ2-2; unclear D gene. Trimming cost V 1 base and J 5 bases, with 2 bases left between them. The CDR3 covers 12 residues. Germline V gives CDR1 MDHEN, CDR2 SYDVKM. The CDR3 loop reads CASSLLTGELFF. The CDR3 nucleotides are TGTGCCAGCAGTTTATTAACCGGGGAGCTGTTTTTT. Filled out from reference TRBV28 and TRBJ2-2, the complete variable domain reads DVKVTQSSRYLVKRTGEKVFLECVQDMDHENMFWYRQDPGLGLRLIYFSYDVKMKEKGDIPEGYSVSREKKERFSLILESASTNQTSMYLCASSLLTGELFFGEGSRLTVL.

The table lists this clone with a few counts. The chain carries TRBV13 and TRBJ2-7, with TRBD1 matching over 9 bases. V shed 0 bases and J 6 bases; nucleotides not matched to a gene: 0. The germline V gene encodes CDR1 PRHDT and CDR2 FYEKMQ (reference sequence). The CDR3 runs to 13 residues. The CDR3 DNA reads as TGTGCCAGCAGCTTAGGGACAGGGGGCGAGCAGTACGTC. Its protein product is CASSLGTGGEQYV.

The rearrangement uses TRBV2 and TRBJ2-7, with TRBD2 matching 11 bases. The V gene's germline CDR1 is SNHLY and CDR2 FYNNEI. The CDR3 consists of 18 residues. J gave up 6 bases and V 6 bases, and 19 bases lay outside the gene matches. CDR3 protein: CASSRPLASGGPPFEQYV. Written as DNA, the CDR3 is TGTGCCAGCAGCCGCCCCCTCGCTAGCGGGGGGCCCCCCTTCGAGCAGTACGTC.

The chain is built from TRBV27 and TRBJ2-3; 8 bases fit TRBD1. From germline, CDR1 is MNHEY and CDR2 SMNVEV (reference sequence). The trim removed 8 bases at V and 1 base at J, leaving 5 bases unmatched. This CDR3 is 14 amino acids long. CDR3 bases: TGTGCCAGCGCTTGGACAGGGCGCACAGATACGCAGTATTTT. Its protein product is CASAWTGRTDTQYF.

The count of this clone is one. The genes are TRBV24-1 and TRBJ1-2; 7 bases fit TRBD1. Trimming cost V 5 bases and J 4 bases; bases outside gene matches: 3. Germline V gene data show CDR1 as KGHDR and CDR2 as SFDVKD. This CDR3 has 13 amino acids. The CDR3 protein is CATSVGGSYGYTF. The CDR3 DNA sequence: TGTGCCACCAGTGTAGGGGGCAGCTATGGCTACACCTTC.

V usage is TRBV2 and J usage is TRBJ2-7, with D perhaps TRBD2 (5 bases). The length of the CDR3 is 13 residues. Trimming took off 8 bases at V and 0 bases at J, with 11 bases between the two ends. Germline CDR1 is SNHLY and CDR2 is FYNNEI. This CDR3 is CASDPEGSYEQYV. The CDR3 nucleotides are TGTGCCAGCGACCCTGAGGGCTCCTACGAGCAGTACGTC.

The chain is built from TRBV5-6 and TRBJ2-7; the match to TRBD2 covers 8 bases. CDR3 length equals 15 residues. Looked up from germline, CDR1 is SGHDT and CDR2 is YYEEEE. With V trimmed by 3 bases and J by 7 bases, 12 bases remained unmatched. The CDR3 region has the DNA TGTGCCAGCAGCTCACGGGGCGGGAGGATGGGAGAGCAGTACTTC. Its translation: CASSSRGGRMGEQYF.

This clone occurred once. This sequence joins TRBV7-8 and TRBJ2-3; TRBD1 might be the D (5 bases). The length of the CDR3 is 16 residues. Trimming left V 0 bases short and J 1 base short, with 11 bases between. CDR1 SGHVS and CDR2 FQNEAQ come from the germline V gene. CDR3 DNA sequence: TGTGCCAGCAGCTTAGCTACTCAGGGCCGCACAGATACGCAGTATTTT. This translates into CASSLATQGRTDTQYF.

CDR3 loop: CASSESYGSGYEQYF. The CDR3 DNA sequence: TGTGCCAGCAGTGAATCTTACGGGAGTGGCTACGAGCAGTACTTC. The chain uses TRBV2 and TRBJ2-7; TRBD2 might be the D (6 bases). This CDR3 is built from 15 residues. Germline V gene sequence: CDR1 SNHLY, CDR2 FYNNEI. V was cut by 2 bases and J by 3 bases, with 14 bases left in between.

V gene TRBV18 combines with J gene TRBJ2-3, with 8 nucleotides matching TRBD1. The CDR3 loop spans 15 amino acids. V shed 3 bases and J 1 base; nucleotides not matched to a gene: 3. Per germline, CDR1 KGHSH and CDR2 LQKENI. This CDR3 reads CASSPTGDGTDTQYF. The CDR3 DNA is TGTGCCAGCTCACCGACAGGGGATGGCACAGATACGCAGTATTTT.

CDR3 bases: TGTGCCAGCAGCTTACCGAATCAGCCCCAGCATTTT. This codes for CASSLPNQPQHF. V usage is TRBV7-9 and J usage is TRBJ1-5, with D unclear. V lost 2 bases and J lost 4, with 3 bases in between. The length of the CDR3 is 12 residues. CDR1 and CDR2 (germline): SEHNR, FQNEAQ (reference sequence).

The CDR3 here is CASSPNRDTQYF. The DNA of the CDR3 is TGTGCCAGCAGCCCCAACAGGGATACGCAGTATTTT. The chain is built from TRBV3-1 (or the pseudogene TRBV3-2) and TRBJ2-3; D possibly corresponds to TRBD1 (5 bases). Per the germline V gene, CDR1 is LGHDT and CDR2 is YNNKEL (reference sequence). The CDR3 extends over 12 amino acids. The V and J ends lost 4 bases and 6 bases respectively, with 8 bases between them.

The chain links TRBV19 to TRBJ2-1, with 8 bases matching TRBD2. The CDR3 runs to 15 residues. The trim removed 3 bases at V and 4 bases at J, leaving 5 bases unmatched. From germline, CDR1 is LNHDA and CDR2 SQIVND (reference sequence). CDR3 region: CASSIGLAGYNEQFF. The CDR3, as DNA: TGTGCCAGTAGTATCGGGCTAGCGGGTTACAATGAGCAGTTCTTC.

This clone is a singleton in its sample. The V call is TRBV30, the J call TRBJ1-6; no clear D gene. CDR1 is GTSNPN, CDR2 SVGIG, per germline (reference sequence). V lost 2 bases and J 9 bases, leaving 11 bases between the germline ends. The CDR3 has 13 residues. As DNA, the CDR3 is TGTGCCTGGAGTAGGGAGGGAGTTTCACCCCTCCACTTT. It translates to CAWSREGVSPLHF.

The chain has TRBV6-1 and TRBJ1-2; D is perhaps TRBD1 (6 bases). CDR1 MNHNS and CDR2 SASEGT come from the germline V gene. This CDR3 has 14 residues. Deletions cut 2 bases from V and 4 bases from J, with 11 bases between. The CDR3 sequence: CASSESGESYGYTF. CDR3 DNA sequence: TGTGCCAGCAGTGAATCAGGGGAAAGCTATGGCTACACCTTC.

The chain joins TRBV20-1 to TRBJ2-7; 10 bases fit TRBD2. Trimming took 3 bases from V and 3 from J; bases not matched to a gene: 8. The length of the CDR3 is 15 residues. The germline CDR1 and CDR2 sequences are DFQATT and SNEGSKA (reference sequence). Here the CDR3 reads CSASLPLAGDYEQYF. The CDR3 bases are TGCAGTGCTAGTTTGCCGCTAGCGGGAGACTACGAGCAGTACTTC.

The genes are TRBV6-6 and TRBJ1-2; a possible D gene is TRBD1 (5 bases). This CDR3 region has 13 residues. Deletions cut 6 bases from V and 4 bases from J, with 12 bases between. From germline, CDR1 is MNHNY and CDR2 SVGAGI (reference sequence). This CDR3 reads CASRRQRGYGYTF. DNA for the CDR3: TGTGCCAGCAGACGACAGCGGGGCTATGGCTACACCTTC.

Note on this clone: At one end the junction does not follow the germline gene, possibly because of a read error. V usage is TRBV2 and J usage is TRBJ1-4; D is unclear. This CDR3 spans 15 amino acids. Per the germline V gene, CDR1 is SNHLY and CDR2 is FYNNEI. The CDR3 sequence is CASREDGGTNEKLFF. The CDR3 DNA sequence: TGTGCCAGCAGAGAAGACGGAGGTACTAATGAAAAACTGTTTTTT. Together with reference TRBV2 and TRBJ1-4, the CDR3 gives the full variable domain: EPEVTQTPSHQVTQMGQEVILRCVPISNHLYFYWYRQILGQKVEFLVSFYNNEISEKSEIFDDQFSVERPDGSNFTLKIRSTKLEDSAMYFCASREDGGTNEKLFFGSGTQLSVL.

The chain carries TRBV3-1 (or the pseudogene TRBV3-2) and TRBJ2-1; TRBD1 matches 8 bases. Germline V lookup: CDR1 LGHDT, CDR2 YNNKEL (reference sequence). This CDR3 spans 17 amino acids. The J segment lost 10 bases and the V segment lost 4 bases, leaving 18 bases of the junction unmatched. The CDR3: CASSLRGGAGGPGEQFF. The CDR3 nucleotides are TGTGCCAGCAGCCTGAGGGGCGGGGCAGGGGGCCCGGGGGAGCAGTTCTTC.

The chain couples TRBV5-8 to TRBJ2-3, with 9 bases lining up with TRBD2. The V gene's germline CDR1 is SGHTS and CDR2 YDEGEE. The CDR3 is 15 residues long. V trimming: 2 bases; J trimming: 1 base; junction bases outside the gene matches: 2. The DNA of the CDR3 is TGTGCCAGCAGCTTTAGCGGGAGCGGCACAGATACGCAGTATTTT. This codes for CASSFSGSGTDTQYF.

The chain carries TRBV10-2 and TRBJ2-3, with D possibly matching TRBD1 (5 bases). Trimming cost V 3 bases and J 7 bases, with 41 bases left between them. Germline values: CDR1 WSHSY, CDR2 SAAADI. The CDR3 consists of 23 residues. The CDR3 nucleotides read TGCGCCAGCAGTGATGTTGGTGGACACAAAGAGAATGCGTATAAAGGTGAAAGAAATACGCAGTATTTT. It translates to CASSDVGGHKENAYKGERNTQYF.

J is TRBJ2-3 and V is TRBV4-2; D not resolved. The CDR3 sequence is 14 residues long. The V gene lost 0 bases and the J gene lost 6 bases, with 10 bases spanning the gap. Germline V gene data show CDR1 as LGHNA and CDR2 as YNFKEQ. The CDR3 reads CASSQDETGDTQYF. The CDR3 coding sequence is TGTGCCAGCAGCCAAGACGAGACTGGGGATACGCAGTATTTT.

This chain links TRBV24-1 with TRBJ2-1; maybe TRBD1 (5 bases). This CDR3 is 13 amino acids long. Trimming pared 2 bases from V and 10 bases from J, leaving 11 bases between. Looked up from germline, CDR1 is KGHDR and CDR2 is SFDVKD. DNA of the CDR3: TGTGCCACCAGTGATTACCCAAGGGGCGAGCAGTTCTTC. Protein sequence: CATSDYPRGEQFF.

This clone was detected only a few times. This chain connects TRBV20-1 to TRBJ2-5; D call uncertain. V was pared by 3 bases and J by 4 bases, with 6 bases between. The V gene's germline CDR1 is DFQATT and CDR2 SNEGSKA (reference sequence). The CDR3 is 11 amino acids. The CDR3, as DNA: TGCAGTGCTAGCTTCGGAGAGACCCAGTACTTC. As protein: CSASFGETQYF.

This clone was counted at least ten times. This chain uses TRBV6-2 or TRBV6-3 with TRBJ2-2; a possible D gene is TRBD1 (7 bases). V was pared by 3 bases and J by 5 bases, with 13 bases between. This CDR3 has 15 amino acids. Germline CDR1 MNHEY, CDR2 SVGEGT. The CDR3 bases are TGTGCCAGCAGTTATATCAGGGGGGAGACCGGGGAGCTGTTTTTT. Translating gives CASSYIRGETGELFF.

The chain uses TRBV20-1 and TRBJ2-3, with a tentative D call TRBD2 (6 bases). V dropped 3 bases and J dropped 1 base, with 8 bases sitting between them. The CDR3 runs 13 residues. Germline V CDR1 and CDR2: DFQATT, SNEGSKA (reference sequence). The CDR3 region is CSASSGGTDTQYF. CDR3 nucleotides: TGCAGTGCTAGTTCGGGGGGCACAGATACGCAGTATTTT.

The chain links TRBV11-3 to TRBJ2-2; D call uncertain. Trimming removed 4 bases at V and 5 bases at J, with 5 bases between. CDR1 and CDR2 from the germline V gene are SGHNT and YENEEA. CDR3 length equals 12 residues. The CDR3 DNA reads as TGTGCCAGCAGCTCGAGAACCGGGGAGCTGTTTTTT. Translated, it gives CASSSRTGELFF.

This clone appeared a few times. One end of the junction is discordant with germline, which a read error may explain. The V gene is TRBV7-7, the J gene TRBJ2-1, with D maybe TRBD1 (5 bases). CDR3 size: 15 residues. Germline V gives CDR1 SSHAT, CDR2 FNYEAQ (reference sequence). The CDR3 spells CASSLQASPYNEQFF. For the CDR3, the DNA is TGTGCTAGCAGCTTACAGGCGAGCCCCTACAATGAGCAGTTCTTC.

This chain links TRBV3-1 (or the pseudogene TRBV3-2) with TRBJ1-4; 8 nucleotides match TRBD1. The CDR3 has 14 amino acids. The J segment lost 5 bases and the V segment lost 5 bases, leaving 4 bases of the junction unmatched. Germline V gene sequence: CDR1 LGHDT, CDR2 YNNKEL (reference sequence). Here the CDR3 DNA reads TGTGCCAGCAGCTACCGGGACAGGAATGAAAAACTGTTTTTT. Amino acids: CASSYRDRNEKLFF.